One and the same sample provided the 11 T cell receptor beta chains below, sequenced in a study of T cells expressing NK-cell markers. TCRdb reworked the 5' RACE reads into one entry per CDR3 protein, no DNA. Here the sample table reports hundreds of thousands of distinct CDR3 sequences. The sequenced sample was blood T cells: a sorted CD56 or NKG2C T cell subset, CD4+ or CD8+ T cells, or bulk PBMC T cells (not recorded which). The receptors were gathered from a man aged 18-69 years in good health.

V is TRBV11-3 and J is TRBJ2-1; TCRdb's D call of TRBD2 is untestable without DNA. This CDR3 contains 13 residues. The V gene's germline CDR1 is SGHNT and CDR2 YENEEA. CDR3 sequence reads: CASSQSGGFKQFF.

The chain uses TRBV6-6 and TRBJ2-3; the TCRdb D gene call, TRBD2, has no DNA to confirm it. Germline lookup yields CDR1 MNHNY and CDR2 SVGAGI (reference sequence). This CDR3 is built from 12 residues. The CDR3 loop reads CASSSGPRTQYF.

The CDR3 sequence is CSAFPSSRDNEKLFF. The rearrangement uses TRBV20-1 and TRBJ1-4. The CDR3 covers 15 residues. The V gene's germline CDR1 is DFQATT and CDR2 SNEGSKA (reference sequence).

The rearrangement uses TRBV7-7 and TRBJ2-2. This CDR3 has 16 amino acids. Germline loops: CDR1 SSHAT, CDR2 FNYEAQ (reference sequence). Here the CDR3 reads CASSLGVNRNTGELFF.

The chain joins TRBV4-2 to TRBJ1-1; TCRdb picks TRBD1, but there is no DNA to check that call. This CDR3 contains 15 residues. Germline V gives CDR1 LGHNA, CDR2 YNFKEQ. The CDR3 protein is CASSQDNRGRSEAFF.

V is TRBV20-1 and J is TRBJ2-5; TCRdb names TRBD2, which stays unverified in the absence of DNA. Per the germline V gene, CDR1 is DFQATT and CDR2 is SNEGSKA (reference sequence). This CDR3 region has 16 residues. Here the CDR3 reads CSVLRGASGATETQYF.

V usage is TRBV12-3 or TRBV12-4 and J usage is TRBJ2-5; the D call from TCRdb, TRBD2, cannot be confirmed without DNA. The CDR3 consists of 18 residues. The CDR3 is CASSLRLAGGRPSETQYF.

The chain links TRBV7-9 to TRBJ1-1; TCRdb's assignment of TRBD1 cannot be checked, as there is no DNA. The CDR3 consists of 15 residues. Looked up from germline, CDR1 is SEHNR and CDR2 is FQNEAQ (reference sequence). CDR3 loop: CASSYDFQGGTEAFF.

The chain recombines TRBV18 with TRBJ1-5; lacking DNA, the TRBD1 call made by TCRdb goes unchecked. Germline V gives CDR1 KGHSH, CDR2 LQKENI. The CDR3 is 15 residues long. The CDR3 reads CASSPRGTGNQPQHF. Full variable domain (missing parts from reference TRBV18 and TRBJ1-5): NAGVMQNPRHLVRRRGQEARLRCSPMKGHSHVYWYRQLPEEGLKFMVYLQKENIIDESGMPKERFSAEFPKEGPSILRIQQVVRGDSAAYFCASSPRGTGNQPQHFGDGTRLSIL.

The chain has TRBV6-7 and TRBJ2-7; TCRdb outputs TRBD1, but without DNA this stays unchecked. TRBV6-7 is reported as an ORF; its role is uncertain. The CDR3 runs 15 residues. Here the CDR3 reads CASTGETGGFYEQYF.

The genes are TRBV6-5 and TRBJ1-2. The length of the CDR3 is 15 residues. Germline-derived CDR1 and CDR2 are MNHEY and SVGAGI. CDR3 loop: CASSWQPKPLYGYTF.